The 16 T cell receptor beta chains listed next were all sequenced from one sample in a study of regulatory dendritic cells for organ transplantation. Clones were read by immunoSEQ multiplex PCR, and TCRdb kept only the in-frame ones, dropping some. The table has about 21,000 clones, roughly 87% seen once. No antigen has been identified for these receptors. Sorted T cells were CFSE-labeled and cultured less than 6 days with allogeneic regulatory or mature dendritic cells at 1:10. Material: naive CD4+ T cells from blood cultured with dendritic cells. As for subset: CD45RA+ naive T cells. The receptors come from a human donor in good health.

The genes are TRBV2 and TRBJ1-3; possible D gene TRBD1, 5 bases. The germline CDR1 and CDR2 sequences are SNHLY and FYNNEI. Trimming removed 4 bases from V and 4 bases from J, with 8 bases in between. The CDR3 runs to 13 residues. CDR3 bases: TGTGCCAGCAGTGTGTCAGGGGGAAACACCATATATTTT. It codes for CASSVSGGNTIYF.

V usage is TRBV7-3 and J usage is TRBJ2-3; TRBD2 agrees at 7 bases. The CDR3 runs 14 residues. CDR1 is SGHTA and CDR2 is FQGTGA in the germline V gene. V was clipped by 5 bases and J by 3 bases; unmatched bases: 5. The CDR3 bases are TGTGCCAGCAGCCCCCGGGGGGAGACAGATACGCAGTATTTT. Translation: CASSPRGETDTQYF.

This chain uses TRBV5-8 with TRBJ2-3, with TRBD2 as a possible D gene (5 bases). Germline CDR1 and CDR2: SGHTS and YDEGEE. Trimming cost V 2 bases and J 4 bases, with 14 bases left between them. The CDR3 is 15 residues long. The CDR3 reads CASSFTGSGSDTQYF. The CDR3 region has the DNA TGTGCCAGCAGCTTTACGGGGTCCGGGTCAGATACGCAGTATTTT.

The gene calls are TRBV28 and TRBJ1-1, with D unclear. V was shortened by 6 bases and J by 7 bases, with 12 bases between the two germline ends. The germline V gene has CDR1 MDHEN and CDR2 SYDVKM. This CDR3 contains 12 residues. CDR3 in DNA: TGTGCCAGCAGCCCCACACTGTTTGAAGCTTTCTTT. This gives the protein CASSPTLFEAFF.

A single count supports this clone. The genes are TRBV28 and TRBJ2-1; D is possibly TRBD2 (6 bases). From germline, CDR1 is MDHEN and CDR2 SYDVKM. Trimming removed 2 bases at V and 3 bases at J, with 11 bases between. The length of the CDR3 is 15 residues. The CDR3 sequence: CASSLGSGNYNEQFF. The CDR3 DNA reads as TGTGCCAGCAGTTTAGGTAGCGGCAACTACAATGAGCAGTTCTTC.

The rearrangement links TRBV19 to TRBJ2-3; D tentatively fits TRBD1 or TRBD2 (5 bases each). The CDR3 covers 18 residues. Trimming took 3 bases from V and 2 from J, leaving 21 bases between them. Germline CDR1 is LNHDA and CDR2 is SQIVND (reference sequence). CDR3 coding DNA: TGTGCCAGTAGTATCCCTAATCCGGGACGCCACCCCACAGATACGCAGTATTTT. It specifies CASSIPNPGRHPTDTQYF. Variable domain in full (rest from reference TRBV19 and TRBJ2-3): DGGITQSPKYLFRKEGQNVTLSCEQNLNHDAMYWYRQDPGQGLRLIYYSQIVNDFQKGDIAEGYSVSREKKESFPLTVTSAQKNPTAFYLCASSIPNPGRHPTDTQYFGPGTRLTVL.

The rearrangement uses TRBV4-3 and TRBJ2-6, with D unclear. The CDR3 is made up of 16 amino acids. CDR1 and CDR2 (germline): LGHNA, YSLEER. V was shortened by 4 bases and J by 5 bases, with 15 bases between the two germline ends. Here the CDR3 DNA reads TGCGCCAGCAGCCTCGAACCCCCGAAGAGGGCCAACGTCCTGACTTTC. Its protein is CASSLEPPKRANVLTF.

The chain is built from TRBV4-1 and TRBJ2-5, with unresolved D. V was clipped by 4 bases and J by 2 bases, with 2 bases between them. Germline V gene data show CDR1 as MGHRA and CDR2 as YSYEKL. This CDR3 is 11 amino acids long. DNA of the CDR3: TGCGCCAGCAGCCGACAAGAGACCCAGTACTTC. Protein: CASSRQETQYF.

This sequence joins TRBV25-1 and TRBJ2-1; 14 bases match TRBD2. Germline-derived CDR1 and CDR2 are MGHDK and SYGVNS. Trimming at V came to 3 bases and at J to 9 bases, leaving 10 bases not matched to a gene. CDR3 length: 17 amino acids. CDR3 nucleotide sequence: TGTGCCAGCAGTGACCCCGGGACTAGCGGGAGAGGCACTGAGCAGTTCTTC. Its protein product is CASSDPGTSGRGTEQFF.

The gene calls are TRBV2 and TRBJ1-5; TRBD1 is a possible D gene (6 bases). CDR1 is SNHLY and CDR2 is FYNNEI in the germline V gene. The length of the CDR3 is 16 residues. V dropped 4 bases and J dropped 0 bases, with 13 bases sitting between them. CDR3 protein: CASSAQGGASNQPQHF. CDR3 nucleotides: TGTGCCAGCAGTGCACAGGGAGGGGCTAGCAATCAGCCCCAGCATTTT.

The V gene is TRBV7-9, the J gene TRBJ2-1; D not resolved. The CDR3 has 16 residues. The germline V gene encodes CDR1 SEHNR and CDR2 FQNEAQ (reference sequence). V gave up 8 bases and J gave up 4 bases, with 21 bases separating them. CDR3 region: CASCDIHIFGYNEQFF. CDR3 nucleotides: TGTGCCAGCTGCGACATTCACATTTTCGGATACAATGAGCAGTTCTTC.

V usage is TRBV30 and J usage is TRBJ2-7; D is tentatively TRBD1 or TRBD2 (5 bases each). V lost 8 bases, J lost 0 bases, and 14 bases lay in between. The CDR3 is 13 residues long. Germline lookup yields CDR1 GTSNPN and CDR2 SVGIG (reference sequence). The DNA for the CDR3 is TGTGCCGGGTCGGCAGGGACCTCCTACGAGCAGTACTTC. Amino acids: CAGSAGTSYEQYF.

The chain uses TRBV27 and TRBJ2-7, with 8 bases lining up with TRBD1. The CDR3 runs to 19 residues. Germline trimming cut 5 bases from V and 4 bases from J; bases unmatched to any gene: 22. Germline V gene lookup returns CDR1 MNHEY and CDR2 SMNVEV (reference sequence). This CDR3 reads CASSPRPYLITGGKYEQYF. The CDR3 region has the DNA TGTGCCAGCAGTCCGCGCCCGTACCTCATAACAGGGGGGAAATACGAGCAGTACTTC.

This rearrangement joins TRBV30 to TRBJ1-6; TRBD1 agrees at 7 bases. The germline V gene has CDR1 GTSNPN and CDR2 SVGIG (reference sequence). This CDR3 has 15 amino acids. V lost 4 bases, J lost 8 bases, and 11 bases stayed unmatched. The CDR3 DNA follows: TGTGCCTGGACCAACCACCGACAGGGTTATTCACCCCTCCACTTT. It encodes CAWTNHRQGYSPLHF.

The rearrangement uses TRBV14 and TRBJ2-7; maybe TRBD2 (5 bases). CDR1 is SGHDN and CDR2 is FVKESK in the germline V gene. This CDR3 contains 14 residues. Trimming took off 1 base at V and 3 bases at J, with 10 bases between the two ends. The CDR3 region has the DNA TGTGCCAGCAGCCAAGCCCCAGGAGGCTACGAGCAGTACTTC. It is translated as CASSQAPGGYEQYF.

The J gene is TRBJ1-1, the V gene TRBV6-5; D gene uncertain. CDR1 MNHEY and CDR2 SVGAGI come from the germline V gene. V was trimmed by 8 bases and J by 0 bases, leaving 10 bases between them. The CDR3 extends over 13 amino acids. CDR3 coding DNA: TGTGCCAGCGTTGACCGTTTGAACACTGAAGCTTTCTTT. It translates to CASVDRLNTEAFF.